This T cell receptor (beta chain) came from a study of blood T cell repertoires in COVID-19. Study at large: Sites across the United States, Italy and Spain contributed samples from acute and convalescent COVID-19. From T cells, B-cell-depleted T cells, or PBMCs came the material, which was cDNA or gDNA.

The CDR3 sequence is 14 residues long. The V end lost 5 bases, the J end lost 5 bases, and 15 bases lay between the germline ends. Germline V gene data show CDR1 as MNHEY and CDR2 as SVGAGI. The method was immunoSEQ multiplex PCR; TCRdb's version includes in-frame clones alone and lacks a portion of them. The sample consists of 400,000 or so clones, 88% of them appearing once. This receptor was obtained from a woman in her 40s with acute COVID-19. The sample taken for sequencing was PBMCs or T cells enriched from blood (not recorded which). J is TRBJ1-1 and V is TRBV6-5; D gene ambiguous. The CDR3 DNA follows: TGTGCCAGCAGTACGCCCTCCGGGGTAACTGAAGCTTTCTTT. This sequence encodes CASSTPSGVTEAFF.